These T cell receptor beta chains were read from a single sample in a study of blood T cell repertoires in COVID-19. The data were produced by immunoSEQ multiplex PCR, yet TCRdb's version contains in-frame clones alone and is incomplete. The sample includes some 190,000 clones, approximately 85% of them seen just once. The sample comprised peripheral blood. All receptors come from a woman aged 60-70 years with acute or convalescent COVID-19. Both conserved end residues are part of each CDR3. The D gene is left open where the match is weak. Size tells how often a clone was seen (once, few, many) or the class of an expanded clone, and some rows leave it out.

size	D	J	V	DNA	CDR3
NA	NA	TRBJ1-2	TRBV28	TGTGCCACCCTGAGTCCCCCCTATGGCTACACCTTC	CATLSPPYGYTF
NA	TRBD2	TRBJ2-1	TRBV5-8	TGTGCCAGCAGCCCGACTAGCGGGAGGGCATATGAGCAGTTCTTC	CASSPTSGRAYEQFF
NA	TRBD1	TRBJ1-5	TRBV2	TGTGCCAGCACGGTAGCAGGGGGCAGCCAGCCCCAGCATTTT	CASTVAGGSQPQHF
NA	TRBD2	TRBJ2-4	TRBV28	TGTGCCAGCAGACTCCTACCCGGGACTAGCGGGAGTGCTGGCAAAAACATTCAGTACTTC	CASRLLPGTSGSAGKNIQYF
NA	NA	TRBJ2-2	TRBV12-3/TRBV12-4	TGTGCCAGCAGTTATACGAACACCGGGGAGCTGTTTTTT	CASSYTNTGELFF
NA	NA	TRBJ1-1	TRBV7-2	TGTGCCAGCAGCTTAGACCCGGGAGCAAGCACTGAAGCTTTCTTT	CASSLDPGASTEAFF
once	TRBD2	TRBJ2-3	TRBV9	TGTGCCAGCAGCGACCACTCTAGCGGGAGGCCAGATACGCAGTATTTT	CASSDHSSGRPDTQYF
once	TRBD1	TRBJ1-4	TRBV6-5	TGTGCCAGCAGCGACAGGGGGATTAATGAAAAACTGTTTTTT	CASSDRGINEKLFF
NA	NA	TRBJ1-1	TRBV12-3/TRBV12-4	TGTGCCAGCACCGTAGGGGGAACACGTGAAGCTTTCTTT	CASTVGGTREAFF
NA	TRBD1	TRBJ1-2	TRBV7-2	TGTGCCAGCAGCTTCGGGACAGCCTATGGCTACACCTTC	CASSFGTAYGYTF
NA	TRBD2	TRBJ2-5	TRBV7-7	TGTGCTAGCAGCTTAATGGGGGGGGAGACCCAGTACTTC	CASSLMGGETQYF
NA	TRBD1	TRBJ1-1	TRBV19	TGTGCCAGTAGTATTCAGGGGGCGAACACTGAAGCTTTCTTT	CASSIQGANTEAFF
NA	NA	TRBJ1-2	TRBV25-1	TGTGCCAGCAGTGAAGTCGACAGTAACTATGGCTACACCTTC	CASSEVDSNYGYTF
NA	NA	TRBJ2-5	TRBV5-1	TGCGCCAGCAGCTTGGGTGGGAGTGGACAAGAGACCCAGTACTTC	CASSLGGSGQETQYF
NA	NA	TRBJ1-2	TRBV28	TGTGCCAGCAGTTTACAGGGGACTGGCTACACCTTC	CASSLQGTGYTF
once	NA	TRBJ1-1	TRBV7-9	TGTGCCAGCAGCCCTTTGGTGGCCACTGAAGCTTTCTTT	CASSPLVATEAFF
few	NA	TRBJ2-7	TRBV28	TGTGCCAGCAGAGGCTTCTCCAGGGGGAGGTTAGACTACGAGCAGTACTTC	CASRGFSRGRLDYEQYF
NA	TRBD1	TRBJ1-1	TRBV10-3	TGTGCCATCAGCGCGACGGACAGGGAGGGCACTGAAGCTTTCTTT	CAISATDREGTEAFF
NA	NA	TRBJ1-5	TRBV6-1	TGTGCCAGCAGTGACCGGGACACCGGAGGCAATCAGCCCCAGCATTTT	CASSDRDTGGNQPQHF
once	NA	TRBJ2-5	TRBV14	TGTGCCAGCGCCTTGAACTTAGCGGCGCGAACCCAGTACTTC	CASALNLAARTQYF
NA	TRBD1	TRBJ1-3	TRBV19	TGTGCCACCGGCACGGGACAGTTCTCTGGAAACACCATATATTTT	CATGTGQFSGNTIYF
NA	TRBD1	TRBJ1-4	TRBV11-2	TGTGCCAGCAGCTTAGATGGGACAGGGGATGAAAAACTGTTTTTT	CASSLDGTGDEKLFF
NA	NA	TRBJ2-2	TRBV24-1	TGTGCCACCCACCCGGGGACGAACACCGGGGAGCTGTTTTTT	CATHPGTNTGELFF
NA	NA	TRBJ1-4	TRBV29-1	TGCAGCGTTGAAGAGCTAGCTAATGAAAAACTGTTTTTT	CSVEELANEKLFF
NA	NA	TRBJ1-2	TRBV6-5	TGTGCCACCAAGGACAGCTACAACTATGGCTACACCTTC	CATKDSYNYGYTF
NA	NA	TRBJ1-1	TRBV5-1	TGCGCCAGCAGCGTAAACGGGGTACTGAACACTGAAGCTTTCTTT	CASSVNGVLNTEAFF
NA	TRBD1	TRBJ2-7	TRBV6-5	TGTGCCAGCAGCGTCGACAGGGGGTTAAACGAGCAGTACTTC	CASSVDRGLNEQYF
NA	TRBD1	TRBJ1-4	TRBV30	TGTGCCTGGAGTGTACCTAGACAGGGTAATGAAAAACTGTTTTTT	CAWSVPRQGNEKLFF
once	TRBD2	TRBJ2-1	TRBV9	TGTGCCAGCAGCGTAGGACTAGCGGGAGGCTCGAGCTCCTACAATGAGCAGTTCTTC	CASSVGLAGGSSSYNEQFF
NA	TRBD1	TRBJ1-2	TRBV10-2	TGCGCCAGCAGGGCGACAGGGGCCGCTGACTATGGCTACACCTTC	CASRATGAADYGYTF
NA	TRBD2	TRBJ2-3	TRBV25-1	TGTGCCAGCCAGACTAGCGGCTTCACAGATACGCAGTATTTT	CASQTSGFTDTQYF
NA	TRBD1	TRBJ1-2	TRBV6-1	TGTGCCAGCAGTGATCCTGGACAGGCCTTCGGTGGCTACACCTTC	CASSDPGQAFGGYTF
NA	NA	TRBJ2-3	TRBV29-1	TGCAGCGTTGGCCGAGGTGTAGGCACAGATACGCAGTATTTT	CSVGRGVGTDTQYF
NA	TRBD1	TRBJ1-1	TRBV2	TGTGCCAGCAGTGCACAGGGGGGGACTGAAGCTTTCTTT	CASSAQGGTEAFF
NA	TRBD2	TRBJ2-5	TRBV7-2	TGTGCCAGCAGCTTAGTGGGACTAGCTATCCAAGAGACCCAGTACTTC	CASSLVGLAIQETQYF
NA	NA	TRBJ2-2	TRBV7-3	TGTGCCAGCAGCTTAAATACAGCCGGGGAGCTGTTTTTT	CASSLNTAGELFF
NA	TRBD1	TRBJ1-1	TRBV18	TGTGCCAGCTCACCCCTAACAGGGGAAGGATCTGAAGCTTTCTTT	CASSPLTGEGSEAFF
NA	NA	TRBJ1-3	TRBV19	TGTGCCAGTAGTGAGGGGACATCTGGAAACACCATATATTTT	CASSEGTSGNTIYF
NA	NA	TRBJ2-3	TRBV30	TGTGCCTGGAGTGTGACGTGGGTGGGAGGTGAGACAGATACGCAGTATTTT	CAWSVTWVGGETDTQYF
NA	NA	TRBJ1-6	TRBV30	TGTGCCTGGAGTGGCAGGAGGCTGAGTGATAATTCACCCCTCCACTTT	CAWSGRRLSDNSPLHF
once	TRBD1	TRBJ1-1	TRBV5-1	TGCGCCAGCAGCTTGCAGACAGGGGCTACTGAAGCTTTCTTT	CASSLQTGATEAFF
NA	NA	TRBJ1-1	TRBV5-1	TGCGCCAGCAGCCCCAAGGTTAGGGCAGGCAGGGATAAAGCTTTCTTT	CASSPKVRAGRDKAFF
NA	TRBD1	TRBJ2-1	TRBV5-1	TGCGCCAGTACAAAACAGGGGAACTCCTACAATGAGCAGTTCTTC	CASTKQGNSYNEQFF
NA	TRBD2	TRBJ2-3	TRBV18	TGTGCCAGCTCACCGAGACTAGCGACAGATACGCAGTATTTT	CASSPRLATDTQYF
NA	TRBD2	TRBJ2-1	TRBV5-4	TGTGCCAGCAGCTTAGGAATGGCTAGCGGGGTTGGAACCTACAATGAGCAGTTCTTC	CASSLGMASGVGTYNEQFF
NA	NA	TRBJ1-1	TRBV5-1	TGCGCCAGCAGACAGGGCGATGTTGAAGCTTTCTTT	CASRQGDVEAFF
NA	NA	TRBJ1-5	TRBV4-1	TGCGCCAGCAGCCCCGCGGTGTTGGGGCCTCCCCCTAGCAATCAGCCCCAGCATTTT	CASSPAVLGPPPSNQPQHF
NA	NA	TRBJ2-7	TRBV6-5	TGTGCCAGCAGCTCGGGAGACTACGAGCAGTACTTC	CASSSGDYEQYF
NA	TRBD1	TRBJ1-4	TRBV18	TGTGCCAGCTCACCCGGACAGGGGGGTAATGAAAAACTGTTTTTT	CASSPGQGGNEKLFF
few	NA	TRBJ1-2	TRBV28	TGTGCCAGCAGTCGGCCGGGACACCCTAACTATGGCTACACCTTC	CASSRPGHPNYGYTF
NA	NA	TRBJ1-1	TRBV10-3	TGTGCCATCAGTGCGGAGGCAGCAAAACATGAAGCTTTCTTT	CAISAEAAKHEAFF
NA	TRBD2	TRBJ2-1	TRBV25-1	TGTGCCAGCAGTGACGCGGCGGGAGCCTACAATGAGCAGTTCTTC	CASSDAAGAYNEQFF
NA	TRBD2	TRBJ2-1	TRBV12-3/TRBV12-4	TGTGCCAGCACCCTTTATGCGGGAGGGGAGCAGTTCTTC	CASTLYAGGEQFF